What follows describes a single T cell receptor (beta chain). The antigen is unknown. From 5'RACE with constant-segment primers came TCR alpha and TCR beta cDNA libraries that carried sample barcodes and UMIs. MiXCR was run by TCRdb on the 5' RACE reads, yielding one entry per CDR3 protein. The sample consists of approximately 250,000 distinct CDR3 sequences, 15% to 20% of them appearing once. The V gene lost 0 bases and the J gene lost 3 bases, with 8 bases spanning the gap. Looked up from germline, CDR1 is MGHRA and CDR2 is YSYEKL. CDR3 length: 14 amino acids. The sample comes from a study of T-cell memory formation after mild COVID-19. Overall study context: In these data, TCR clusters were largely donor specific. Study conclusions and caveats: Pre-infection memory harbored some responding clones, suggesting cross-reactive memory joined.

The sequenced sample consisted of PBMCs or a T cell subset sorted from them (not recorded which). The chain has TRBV4-1 and TRBJ1-1; possible D gene TRBD1, 5 bases. This clonotype was obtained from a man aged 18 to 35 who had mild COVID-19 (a few samples of this study predate the infection). Cell type and time point are not known. CDR3 protein: CASSQEWGHTEAFF. The CDR3 nucleotides are TGCGCCAGCAGCCAAGAGTGGGGACACACTGAAGCTTTCTTT.